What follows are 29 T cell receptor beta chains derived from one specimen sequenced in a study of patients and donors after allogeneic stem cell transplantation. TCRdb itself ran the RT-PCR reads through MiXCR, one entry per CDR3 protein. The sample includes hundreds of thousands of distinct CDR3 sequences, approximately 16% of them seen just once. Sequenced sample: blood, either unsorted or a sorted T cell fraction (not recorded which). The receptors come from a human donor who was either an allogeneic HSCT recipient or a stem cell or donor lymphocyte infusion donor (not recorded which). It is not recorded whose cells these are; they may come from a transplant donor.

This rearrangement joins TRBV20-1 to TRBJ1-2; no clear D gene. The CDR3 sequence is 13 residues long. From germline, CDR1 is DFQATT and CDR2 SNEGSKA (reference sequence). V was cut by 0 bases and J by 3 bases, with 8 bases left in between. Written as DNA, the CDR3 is TGCAGTGCTAGAGAGGGCGGATACTATGGCTACACCTTC. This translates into CSAREGGYYGYTF.

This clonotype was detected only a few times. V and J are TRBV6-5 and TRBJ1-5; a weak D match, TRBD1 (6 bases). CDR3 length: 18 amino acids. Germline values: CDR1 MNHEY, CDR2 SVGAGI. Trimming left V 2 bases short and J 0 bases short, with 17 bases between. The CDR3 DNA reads TGTGCCAGCAGTTACCGCCAGGGGCAGGTCAATAGCAATCAGCCCCAGCATTTT. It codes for CASSYRQGQVNSNQPQHF.

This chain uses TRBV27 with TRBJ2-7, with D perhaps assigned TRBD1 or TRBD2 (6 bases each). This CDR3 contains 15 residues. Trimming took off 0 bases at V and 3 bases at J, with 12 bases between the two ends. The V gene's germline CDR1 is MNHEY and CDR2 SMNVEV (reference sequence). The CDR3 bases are TGTGCCAGCAGTTTATCTCGGGGGCCCTACTACGAGCAGTACTTC. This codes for CASSLSRGPYYEQYF.

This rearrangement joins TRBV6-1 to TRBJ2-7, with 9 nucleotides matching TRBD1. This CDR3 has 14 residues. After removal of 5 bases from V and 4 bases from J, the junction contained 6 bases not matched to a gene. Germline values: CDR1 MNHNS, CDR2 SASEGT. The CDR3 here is CASSRLGQGYEQYF. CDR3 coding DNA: TGTGCCAGCAGTCGTTTAGGACAGGGGTACGAGCAGTACTTC.

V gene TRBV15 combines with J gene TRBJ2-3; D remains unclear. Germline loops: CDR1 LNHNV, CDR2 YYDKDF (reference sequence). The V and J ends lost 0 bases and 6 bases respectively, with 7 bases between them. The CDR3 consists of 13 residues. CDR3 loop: CATSRDRHDTQYF. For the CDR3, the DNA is TGTGCCACCAGCAGAGATAGACACGATACGCAGTATTTT.

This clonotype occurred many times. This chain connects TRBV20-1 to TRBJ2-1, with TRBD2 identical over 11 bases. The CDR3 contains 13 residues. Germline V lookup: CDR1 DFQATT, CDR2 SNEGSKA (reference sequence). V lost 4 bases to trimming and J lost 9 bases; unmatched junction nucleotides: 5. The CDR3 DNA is TGCAGTGCTAAACTAGCGGGAGTAGTTGAGCAGTTCTTC. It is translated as CSAKLAGVVEQFF.

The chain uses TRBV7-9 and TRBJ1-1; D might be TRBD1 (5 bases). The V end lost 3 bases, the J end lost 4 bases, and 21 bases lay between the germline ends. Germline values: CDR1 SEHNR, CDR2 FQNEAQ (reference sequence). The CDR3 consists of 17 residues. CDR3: CASSFGLRSGRGTEAFF. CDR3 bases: TGTGCCAGCAGCTTCGGTCTCCGTTCAGGGCGGGGCACTGAAGCTTTCTTT. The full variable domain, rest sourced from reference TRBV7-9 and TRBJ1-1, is DTGVSQNPRHKITKRGQNVTFRCDPISEHNRLYWYRQTLGQGPEFLTYFQNEAQLEKSRLLSDRFSAERPKGSFSTLEIQRTEQGDSAMYLCASSFGLRSGRGTEAFFGQGTRLTVV.

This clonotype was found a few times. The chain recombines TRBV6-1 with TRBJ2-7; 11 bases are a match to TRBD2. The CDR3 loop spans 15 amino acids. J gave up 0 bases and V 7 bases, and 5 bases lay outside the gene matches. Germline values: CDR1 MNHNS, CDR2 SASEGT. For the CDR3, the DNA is TGTGCCAGCACCCTAGCGGGGGGCCCCTCCTACGAGCAGTACTTC. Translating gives CASTLAGGPSYEQYF.

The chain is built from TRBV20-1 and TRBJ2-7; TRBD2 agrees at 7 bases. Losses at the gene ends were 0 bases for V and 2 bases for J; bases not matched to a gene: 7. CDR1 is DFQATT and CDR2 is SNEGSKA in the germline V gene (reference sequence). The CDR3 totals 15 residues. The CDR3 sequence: CSARDRLAGPYEQYF. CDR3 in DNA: TGCAGTGCTAGAGATCGACTAGCCGGGCCCTACGAGCAGTACTTC.

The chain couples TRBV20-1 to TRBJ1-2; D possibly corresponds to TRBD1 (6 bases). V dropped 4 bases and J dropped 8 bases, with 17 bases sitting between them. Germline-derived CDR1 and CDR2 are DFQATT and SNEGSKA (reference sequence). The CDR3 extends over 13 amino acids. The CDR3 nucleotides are TGCAGTGCTAAAATCGACAGGTGGGGGGGCTACACCTTC. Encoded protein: CSAKIDRWGGYTF.

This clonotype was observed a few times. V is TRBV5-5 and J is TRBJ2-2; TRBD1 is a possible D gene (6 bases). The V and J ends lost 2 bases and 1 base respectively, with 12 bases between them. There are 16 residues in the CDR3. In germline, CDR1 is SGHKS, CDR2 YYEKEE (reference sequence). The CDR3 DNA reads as TGTGCCAGCAGCTTAGGGGGTTATAAGAACACCGGGGAGCTGTTTTTT. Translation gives CASSLGGYKNTGELFF.

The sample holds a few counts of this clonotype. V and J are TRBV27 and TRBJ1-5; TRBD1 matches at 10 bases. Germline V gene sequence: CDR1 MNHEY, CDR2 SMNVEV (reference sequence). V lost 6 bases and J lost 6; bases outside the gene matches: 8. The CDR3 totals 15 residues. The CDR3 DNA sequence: TGTGCCAGCAGACCCGGGACAGGGGAGCGTCAGCCCCAGCATTTT. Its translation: CASRPGTGERQPQHF.

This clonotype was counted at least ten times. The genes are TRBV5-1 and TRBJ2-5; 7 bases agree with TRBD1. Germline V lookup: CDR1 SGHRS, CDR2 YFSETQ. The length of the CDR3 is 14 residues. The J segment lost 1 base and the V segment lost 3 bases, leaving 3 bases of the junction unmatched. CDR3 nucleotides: TGCGCCAGCAGCTGGAACAGGGGCCAAGAGACCCAGTACTTC. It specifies CASSWNRGQETQYF.

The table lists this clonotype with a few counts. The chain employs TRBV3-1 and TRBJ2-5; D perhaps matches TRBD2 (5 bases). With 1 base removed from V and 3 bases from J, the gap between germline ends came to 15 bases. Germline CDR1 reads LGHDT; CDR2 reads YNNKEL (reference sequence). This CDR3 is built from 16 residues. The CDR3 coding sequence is TGTGCCAGCAGCCAAGTGGTGGGAGTAAGGGAAGAGACCCAGTACTTC. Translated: CASSQVVGVREETQYF.

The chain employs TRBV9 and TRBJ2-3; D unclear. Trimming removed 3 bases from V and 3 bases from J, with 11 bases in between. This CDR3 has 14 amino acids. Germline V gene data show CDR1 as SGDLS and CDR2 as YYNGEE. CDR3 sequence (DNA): TGTGCCAGCAGCGAGGCTCCTGGGACAGATACGCAGTATTTT. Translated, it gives CASSEAPGTDTQYF. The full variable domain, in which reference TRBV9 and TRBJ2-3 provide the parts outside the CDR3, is DSGVTQTPKHLITATGQRVTLRCSPRSGDLSVYWYQQSLDQGLQFLIQYYNGEERAKGNILERFSAQQFPDLHSELNLSSLELGDSALYFCASSEAPGTDTQYFGPGTRLTVL.

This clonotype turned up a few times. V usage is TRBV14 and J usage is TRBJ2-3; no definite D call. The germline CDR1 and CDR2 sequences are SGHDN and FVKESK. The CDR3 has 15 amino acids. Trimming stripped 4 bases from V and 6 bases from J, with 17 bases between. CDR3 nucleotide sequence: TGTGCCAGCAGCCTCCGTTCCCCCCGAGGTGATACGCAGTATTTT. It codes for CASSLRSPRGDTQYF.

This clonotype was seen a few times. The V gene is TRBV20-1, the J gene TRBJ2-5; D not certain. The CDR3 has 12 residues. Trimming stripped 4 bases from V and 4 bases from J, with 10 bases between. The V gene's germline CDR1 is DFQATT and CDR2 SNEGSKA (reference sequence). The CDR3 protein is CSAIIVGETQYF. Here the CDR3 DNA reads TGCAGTGCTATCATCGTGGGAGAGACCCAGTACTTC.

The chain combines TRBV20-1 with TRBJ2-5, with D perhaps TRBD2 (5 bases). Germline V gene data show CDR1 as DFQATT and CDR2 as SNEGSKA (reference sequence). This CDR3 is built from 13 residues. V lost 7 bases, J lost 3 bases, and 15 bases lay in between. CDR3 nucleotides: TGCAGTGTAAGCGGACTTAGGGAAGAGACCCAGTACTTC. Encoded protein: CSVSGLREETQYF.

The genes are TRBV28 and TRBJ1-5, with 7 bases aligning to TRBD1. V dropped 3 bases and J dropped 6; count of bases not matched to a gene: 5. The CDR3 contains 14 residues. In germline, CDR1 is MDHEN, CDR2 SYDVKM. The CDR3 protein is CASSFGRGRQPQHF. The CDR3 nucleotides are TGTGCCAGCAGTTTTGGAAGGGGGCGTCAGCCCCAGCATTTT.

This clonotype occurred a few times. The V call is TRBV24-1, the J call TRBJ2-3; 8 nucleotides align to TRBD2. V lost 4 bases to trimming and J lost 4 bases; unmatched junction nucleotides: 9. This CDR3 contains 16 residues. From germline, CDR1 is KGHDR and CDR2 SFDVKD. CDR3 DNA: TGTGCCACCAGTGAAAGCGGGAGAGCCTCGGCAGATACGCAGTATTTT. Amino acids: CATSESGRASADTQYF.

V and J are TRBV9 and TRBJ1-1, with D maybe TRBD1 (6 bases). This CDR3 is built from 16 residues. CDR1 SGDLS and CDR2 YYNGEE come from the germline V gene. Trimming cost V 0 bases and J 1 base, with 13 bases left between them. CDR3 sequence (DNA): TGTGCCAGCAGCGTAGATAGGGGGTCGGCGAACACTGAAGCTTTCTTT. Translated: CASSVDRGSANTEAFF.

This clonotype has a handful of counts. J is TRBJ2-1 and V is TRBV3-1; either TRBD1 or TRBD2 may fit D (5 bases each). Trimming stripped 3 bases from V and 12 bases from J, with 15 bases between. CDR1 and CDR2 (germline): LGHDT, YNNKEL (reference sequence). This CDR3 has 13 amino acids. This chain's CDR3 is CASSQGPPAGQFF. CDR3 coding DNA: TGTGCCAGCAGCCAGGGACCTCCCGCGGGGCAGTTCTTC.

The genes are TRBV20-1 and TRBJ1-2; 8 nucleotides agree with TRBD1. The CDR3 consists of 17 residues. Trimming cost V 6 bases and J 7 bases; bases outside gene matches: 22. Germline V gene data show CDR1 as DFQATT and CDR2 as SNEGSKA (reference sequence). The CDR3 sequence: CSASQILGQGPKGGYTF. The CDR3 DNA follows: TGCAGTGCCTCACAAATCCTTGGACAGGGCCCGAAGGGTGGCTACACCTTC.

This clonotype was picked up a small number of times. The CDR3 protein is CASSQDLVRGRRNYGYTF. CDR3 sequence (DNA): TGCGCCAGCAGCCAAGATTTGGTCAGGGGGCGCCGGAACTATGGCTACACCTTC. This chain uses TRBV4-1 with TRBJ1-2; 8 bases are a match to TRBD1. Germline V gene sequence: CDR1 MGHRA, CDR2 YSYEKL. V was pared by 0 bases and J by 2 bases, with 11 bases of the junction left unmatched. The CDR3 is made up of 18 amino acids.

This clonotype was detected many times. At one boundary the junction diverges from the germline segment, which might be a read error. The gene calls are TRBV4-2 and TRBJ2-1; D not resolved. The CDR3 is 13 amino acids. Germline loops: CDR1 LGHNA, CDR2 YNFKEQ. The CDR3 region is CASSEETRNEQFF. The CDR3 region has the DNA TGTGCCAGCAGCGAAGAGACCCGGAATGAGCAGTTCTTC.

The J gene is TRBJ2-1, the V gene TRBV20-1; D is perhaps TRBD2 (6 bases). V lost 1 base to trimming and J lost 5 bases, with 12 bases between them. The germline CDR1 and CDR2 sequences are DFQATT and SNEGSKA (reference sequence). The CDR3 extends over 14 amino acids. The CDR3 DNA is TGCAGTGCTAGAGTTAGTAGCGGCCACAATGAGCAGTTCTTC. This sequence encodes CSARVSSGHNEQFF.

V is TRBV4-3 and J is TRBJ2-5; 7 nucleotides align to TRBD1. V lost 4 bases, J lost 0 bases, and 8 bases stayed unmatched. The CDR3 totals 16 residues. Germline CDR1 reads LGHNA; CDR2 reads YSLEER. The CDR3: CASSPNNDRDQETQYF. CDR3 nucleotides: TGCGCCAGCAGCCCAAATAACGACAGGGACCAAGAGACCCAGTACTTC.

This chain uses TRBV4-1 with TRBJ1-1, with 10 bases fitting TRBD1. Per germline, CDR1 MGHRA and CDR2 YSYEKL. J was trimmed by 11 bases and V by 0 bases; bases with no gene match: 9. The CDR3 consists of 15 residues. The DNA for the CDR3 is TGCGCCAGCAGCCAAGACCAGACAGGGGGCCTTGGGGCTTTCTTT. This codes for CASSQDQTGGLGAFF.

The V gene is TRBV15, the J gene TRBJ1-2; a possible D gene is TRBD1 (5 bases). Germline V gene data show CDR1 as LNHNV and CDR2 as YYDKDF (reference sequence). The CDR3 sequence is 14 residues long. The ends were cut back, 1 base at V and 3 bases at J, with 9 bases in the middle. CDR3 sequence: CATSRGGTDYGYTF. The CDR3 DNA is TGTGCCACCAGCAGAGGCGGGACGGACTATGGCTACACCTTC.